The next 32 T cell receptor beta chains were all read from a single sample in a study of blood T cells in healthy people across ages. With a J-beta primer mix and a sample-barcoded 5' primer, a second PCR ran about 6 to 11 cycles. TCRdb ran MiXCR on the 5' RACE reads and lists one entry per CDR3 protein. The sample lists 730,000 or so distinct CDR3 sequences, approximately 40% occurring once. Source material: blood. The receptors originated from an older man in good health.

The chain employs TRBV29-1 and TRBJ1-1; 9 bases map to TRBD1. With 6 bases clipped from V and 4 bases from J, the junction kept 9 bases outside the gene matches. Germline CDR1 is SQVTM and CDR2 is ANQGSEA. CDR3 length: 14 amino acids. CDR3 sequence: CSVGPGQGITEAFF. The CDR3 DNA follows: TGCAGCGTGGGACCGGGACAGGGCATCACTGAAGCTTTCTTT.

In this sample, this clonotype turned up many times. The chain combines TRBV2 with TRBJ1-6; a weak D match, TRBD1 (5 bases). This CDR3 spans 14 amino acids. From germline, CDR1 is SNHLY and CDR2 FYNNEI. The germline V and J ends were trimmed by 6 bases and 10 bases, with 16 bases remaining between them. The CDR3 nucleotides are TGTGCCAGCAGGGATCGAGTCGACAGATCACCCCTCCACTTT. Its translation: CASRDRVDRSPLHF.

Of note for this clonotype: The CDR3 end shows no conserved phenylalanine or tryptophan, and so a read error is likely. This chain connects TRBV18 to TRBJ2-7; possibly TRBD2 for D (5 bases). V was clipped by 11 bases and J by 3 bases, with 14 bases between them. The germline CDR1 and CDR2 sequences are KGHSH and LQKENI. This CDR3 region has 12 residues. CDR3 nucleotides: TGTGCCGGCGCACCAGGAGGCTACGAGCAGTACAAC. This codes for CAGAPGGYEQYN.

The chain has TRBV20-1 and TRBJ2-7; D is ambiguous. The CDR3 runs to 12 residues. Germline-derived CDR1 and CDR2 are DFQATT and SNEGSKA (reference sequence). Trimming removed 3 bases at V and 3 bases at J, with 9 bases between. CDR3 in amino acids: CSASYGYYEQYF. The CDR3 DNA is TGCAGTGCTAGCTACGGTTACTACGAGCAGTACTTC.

This clonotype was detected only a few times. CDR3 in DNA: TGTGCCAGCCCCGGGACTAGCGGGGAGTCGGGCCAGTACTTC. The encoded protein is CASPGTSGESGQYF. The chain carries TRBV2 and TRBJ2-5; 13 nucleotides match TRBD2. The CDR3 totals 14 residues. Germline CDR1 is SNHLY and CDR2 is FYNNEI. V shed 8 bases and J 10 bases; nucleotides not matched to a gene: 10.

This clonotype was picked up a small number of times. The chain joins TRBV20-1 to TRBJ2-5, with 8 bases matching TRBD1. J gave up 5 bases and V 6 bases, and 5 bases lay outside the gene matches. This CDR3 contains 12 residues. CDR1 and CDR2 from the germline V gene are DFQATT and SNEGSKA (reference sequence). CDR3 nucleotides: TGCAGTGCCCGGACAGGGTACGAGACCCAGTACTTC. As protein: CSARTGYETQYF.

The chain links TRBV29-1 to TRBJ2-7; no definite D call. V gave up 0 bases and J gave up 9 bases, with 21 bases separating them. The CDR3 totals 15 residues. Germline CDR1 and CDR2: SQVTM and ANQGSEA. The CDR3, as DNA: TGCAGCGTTGAAGATCGGGCTAGACGCTTTTCGGTGCAGTACTTC. This encodes CSVEDRARRFSVQYF.

This clonotype was seen more than once but under ten times. The V call is TRBV3-1, the J call TRBJ2-5, with D tentatively TRBD2 (5 bases). The CDR3 contains 14 residues. Trimming pared 0 bases from V and 7 bases from J, leaving 12 bases between. Germline lookup yields CDR1 LGHDT and CDR2 YNNKEL (reference sequence). CDR3 in DNA: TGTGCCAGCAGCCAAGATTCCGGGGTAGGGACCCAGTACTTC. Translating it yields CASSQDSGVGTQYF.

At least ten counts were recorded for this clonotype. The chain joins TRBV15 to TRBJ1-2; 10 nucleotides match TRBD1. The V segment lost 0 bases and the J segment 4 bases; nucleotides outside the gene matches: 2. This CDR3 has 15 residues. Germline lookup yields CDR1 LNHNV and CDR2 YYDKDF (reference sequence). The CDR3 DNA reads as TGTGCCACCAGCAGAGAGACAGGGGGCAGCTATGGCTACACCTTC. This translates into CATSRETGGSYGYTF.

This clonotype was counted only a few times. The CDR3, as DNA: TGTGCCAGCAGTGAACTACAGGGGAAGCTCTCCGAGCAGTACTTC. As protein: CASSELQGKLSEQYF. The rearrangement joins TRBV6-1 to TRBJ2-7; 7 nucleotides match TRBD1. This CDR3 spans 15 amino acids. Germline assignment: CDR1 MNHNS and CDR2 SASEGT. V lost 2 bases and J lost 6; bases outside the gene matches: 10.

Many counts were recorded for this clonotype. The rearrangement links TRBV5-1 to TRBJ2-3; TRBD1 aligns across 7 bases. Germline-derived CDR1 and CDR2 are SGHRS and YFSETQ. CDR3 length equals 12 residues. With V trimmed by 3 bases and J by 6 bases, 1 base remained unmatched. CDR3: CASSYRGDTQYF. CDR3 DNA: TGCGCCAGCAGCTACAGGGGTGATACGCAGTATTTT.

V and J are TRBV2 and TRBJ1-2, with 7 bases matching TRBD1. The CDR3 is 14 amino acids. V was clipped by 4 bases and J by 8 bases; unmatched bases: 10. CDR1 and CDR2 from the germline V gene are SNHLY and FYNNEI. The CDR3 DNA sequence: TGTGCCAGCAGTGGTAACAGGGGATTCGGAGGCTACACCTTC. Amino acid sequence: CASSGNRGFGGYTF.

This clonotype was observed at least ten times. V gene TRBV3-1 combines with J gene TRBJ2-5; D is undetermined. The CDR3 loop spans 14 amino acids. V was pared by 3 bases and J by 1 base, with 9 bases between. Germline V CDR1 and CDR2: LGHDT, YNNKEL (reference sequence). CDR3 amino acids: CASSQSGPQETQYF. The CDR3 DNA reads as TGTGCCAGCAGCCAGTCAGGACCCCAAGAGACCCAGTACTTC.

This chain connects TRBV24-1 to TRBJ2-3; tentative D call: TRBD1 (6 bases). The CDR3 extends over 15 amino acids. V was trimmed by 3 bases and J by 5 bases, leaving 14 bases between them. Germline V gene data show CDR1 as KGHDR and CDR2 as SFDVKD. As DNA, the CDR3 is TGTGCCACCAGTGATCCGAGGAACAGGGAAGATACGCAGTATTTT. Its translation: CATSDPRNREDTQYF.

The chain employs TRBV27 and TRBJ1-4; 11 nucleotides align to TRBD1. The length of the CDR3 is 18 residues. V was pared by 2 bases and J by 4 bases, with 9 bases of the junction left unmatched. Looked up from germline, CDR1 is MNHEY and CDR2 is SMNVEV (reference sequence). The CDR3 reads CASSLESGTGGFNEKLFF. In DNA, the CDR3 is TGTGCCAGCAGTTTAGAGTCCGGGACAGGGGGATTTAATGAAAAACTGTTTTTT.

This chain links TRBV4-1 with TRBJ2-7; possibly TRBD1 or TRBD2 for D (6 bases each). CDR1 and CDR2 from the germline V gene are MGHRA and YSYEKL. V was cut by 2 bases and J by 7 bases, with 9 bases left in between. The CDR3 consists of 12 residues. The CDR3 bases are TGCGCCAGCAGCCAAAGGGGGGAAGAGCAGTACTTC. This codes for CASSQRGEEQYF.

This clonotype was seen a few times. The rearrangement links TRBV6-1 to TRBJ2-1; 9 bases map to TRBD1. V lost 8 bases, J lost 5 bases, and 7 bases stayed unmatched. The germline CDR1 and CDR2 sequences are MNHNS and SASEGT. CDR3 length equals 14 residues. CDR3 amino acids: CASLGQGGHNEQFF. Here the CDR3 DNA reads TGTGCCAGCCTGGGACAGGGCGGCCACAATGAGCAGTTCTTC.

This clonotype appeared a few times. The chain is built from TRBV5-6 and TRBJ2-5; tentatively, D is TRBD1 (6 bases). Germline values: CDR1 SGHDT, CDR2 YYEEEE. This CDR3 region has 15 residues. V lost 4 bases, J lost 5 bases, and 18 bases lay in between. CDR3 loop: CASSIRPGQGETQYF. CDR3 bases: TGTGCCAGCAGCATCCGACCGGGACAAGGCGAGACCCAGTACTTC.

This clonotype was picked up a small number of times. The chain recombines TRBV28 with TRBJ2-7; D is unclear. Germline V lookup: CDR1 MDHEN, CDR2 SYDVKM. The length of the CDR3 is 13 residues. Trimming took off 3 bases at V and 5 bases at J, with 11 bases between the two ends. CDR3 in amino acids: CASSFSESHEQYF. The CDR3 nucleotides are TGTGCCAGCAGTTTCTCGGAGTCCCACGAGCAGTACTTC.

The chain employs TRBV29-1 and TRBJ2-3, with unresolved D. The V and J ends lost 4 bases and 2 bases respectively, with 13 bases between them. CDR3 size: 14 residues. The germline V gene encodes CDR1 SQVTM and CDR2 ANQGSEA. This chain's CDR3 is CSVVQTLTTDTQYF. CDR3 bases: TGCAGCGTTGTTCAGACCCTGACCACAGATACGCAGTATTTT.

V gene TRBV27 combines with J gene TRBJ2-3; D unresolved. Per the germline V gene, CDR1 is MNHEY and CDR2 is SMNVEV (reference sequence). The CDR3 extends over 14 amino acids. Between the trimmed V and J ends, which lost 3 bases and 2 bases, there was a span of 9 bases. CDR3 in DNA: TGTGCCAGCAGTTTTGGATATTCCACAGATACGCAGTATTTT. Its protein product is CASSFGYSTDTQYF.

This chain connects TRBV18 to TRBJ2-6; the D gene could be TRBD1 or TRBD2 (5 bases each). The germline V and J ends were trimmed by 8 bases and 4 bases, with 15 bases remaining between them. The CDR3 has 15 amino acids. The germline CDR1 and CDR2 sequences are KGHSH and LQKENI. The DNA for the CDR3 is TGTGCCAGCGCTAACGGGGCGCGCGGGGCCAACGTCCTGACTTTC. Protein product: CASANGARGANVLTF.

This clonotype was counted only a few times. CDR3 DNA sequence: TGTGCCAGTAGTATAGATGGTGCTCGCACAGATACGCAGTATTTT. It encodes CASSIDGARTDTQYF. The chain couples TRBV19 to TRBJ2-3; D not certain. The CDR3 totals 15 residues. V dropped 0 bases and J dropped 1 base, with 8 bases sitting between them. Germline loops: CDR1 LNHDA, CDR2 SQIVND (reference sequence).

The rearrangement uses TRBV2 and TRBJ2-4, with D perhaps matching TRBD1 or TRBD2 (5 bases each). The end of the DNA fits TRBJ2-7 better, so the J call may be wrong. The CDR3 is 18 amino acids. CDR1 is SNHLY and CDR2 is FYNNEI in the germline V gene. CDR3 loop: CASSETRSGTTAATEQYF. In nucleotides, the CDR3 is TGTGCCAGCAGTGAAACAAGATCCGGGACGACCGCGGCGACCGAGCAGTACTTC.

This clonotype has more than one count but fewer than ten. The chain uses TRBV2 and TRBJ2-7; TRBD1 matches at 9 bases. Near its end, the DNA agrees better with TRBJ2-5, so the J call may be wrong. Germline loops: CDR1 SNHLY, CDR2 FYNNEI. The CDR3 covers 14 residues. CDR3 sequence: CASRFRQGEETQYF. DNA of the CDR3: TGTGCCAGCAGATTCAGACAGGGGGAGGAGACCCAGTACTTC.

This clonotype was picked up a small number of times. The rearrangement uses TRBV12-3 or TRBV12-4 and TRBJ1-1; D uncertain. The CDR3 has 12 amino acids. V lost 7 bases and J lost 4, with 10 bases in between. CDR3: CASTNYGTEAFF. As DNA, the CDR3 is TGTGCCAGCACCAACTATGGCACTGAAGCTTTCTTT.

The chain carries TRBV27 and TRBJ1-1; D unclear. This CDR3 comprises 15 residues. The germline CDR1 and CDR2 sequences are MNHEY and SMNVEV (reference sequence). V shed 5 bases and J shed 6 bases, with 19 bases lying between them. CDR3 in amino acids: CASSPRAEYGPEAFF. The DNA of the CDR3 is TGTGCCAGCAGTCCAAGGGCCGAGTACGGGCCTGAAGCTTTCTTT.

This clonotype was picked up a small number of times. This rearrangement joins TRBV25-1 to TRBJ2-5; 9 positions match TRBD1. Germline CDR1 reads MGHDK; CDR2 reads SYGVNS. Trimming took 0 bases from V and 11 from J; bases not matched to a gene: 10. This CDR3 is 15 amino acids long. The CDR3 DNA follows: TGTGCCAGCAGTGAATATGGGACAGGGAGACTAGAGCAGTACTTC. It is translated as CASSEYGTGRLEQYF.

This rearrangement joins TRBV11-2 to TRBJ2-3, with D possibly TRBD2 on 5 matching bases. This CDR3 is 15 amino acids long. Germline CDR1 reads SGHAT; CDR2 reads FQNNGV. Trimming took 3 bases from V and 0 from J, leaving 10 bases between them. CDR3: CASSLVDSSTDTQYF. The CDR3 coding sequence is TGTGCCAGCAGCTTGGTGGACTCTAGCACAGATACGCAGTATTTT. Filled out from reference TRBV11-2 and TRBJ2-3, the complete variable domain reads EAGVAQSPRYKIIEKRQSVAFWCNPISGHATLYWYQQILGQGPKLLIQFQNNGVVDDSQLPKDRFSAERLKGVDSTLKIQPAKLEDSAVYLCASSLVDSSTDTQYFGPGTRLTVL.

About this clonotype: A junction end diverges from the germline sequence, so it may reflect a read error. CDR3 nucleotides: TGTGCCAGCAGTGAAGCGGGGACAGGCTCCCACGAGCAGTACTTC. Its translation is CASSEAGTGSHEQYF. The V and J genes are TRBV6-1 and TRBJ2-4; 8 bases align to TRBD1. The last part of the DNA fits TRBJ2-7 better; the J call may be wrong. The germline V gene encodes CDR1 MNHNS and CDR2 SASEGT. This CDR3 is built from 15 residues.

This clonotype was recorded once. Germline and junction disagree at one end, which may indicate a read error. The gene calls are TRBV7-2 and TRBJ1-5; TRBD1 aligns across 10 bases. Germline V gives CDR1 SGHTA, CDR2 FQGNSA. The CDR3 covers 16 residues. As DNA, the CDR3 is TGTGCCAGCAGCTTAGAGACAGGGGGCTACAATCCGCCCCAGCATTTT. As protein: CASSLETGGYNPPQHF.

The chain is built from TRBV7-3 and TRBJ2-7; 7 bases map to TRBD1. The CDR3 is 16 residues long. CDR1 and CDR2 (germline): SGHTA, FQGTGA. Unmatched junction bases numbered 14, after V lost 2 bases and J lost 7 bases. The CDR3 spells CASSLEGATGTDEQYF. In DNA form, the CDR3 reads TGTGCCAGCAGCTTAGAGGGGGCTACAGGGACGGATGAGCAGTACTTC.